Shown below are 16 T cell receptor beta chains from a single sample sequenced in a study. TCRdb ran MiXCR on the 5' RACE reads and lists one entry per CDR3 protein. In the table there are under 65,000 distinct CDR3 sequences, around 26% of which are singletons. Sequencing input: tumor-infiltrating memory CD4+ T cells sorted from the breast tumor. The subset was: memory CD4+ T cells, CD4+CD45RO+CD25-. These receptors were collected from a female donor with breast cancer.

This clonotype came up a few times. The rearrangement joins TRBV5-1 to TRBJ1-1, with 9 bases identical to TRBD1. J gave up 1 base and V 0 bases, and 1 base lay outside the gene matches. Germline V gene sequence: CDR1 SGHRS, CDR2 YFSETQ. The CDR3 covers 15 residues. The CDR3: CASSLGDRENTEAFF. The CDR3 coding sequence is TGCGCCAGCAGCTTGGGGGACAGGGAGAACACTGAAGCTTTCTTT. Full variable domain (missing parts from reference TRBV5-1 and TRBJ1-1): KAGVTQTPRYLIKTRGQQVTLSCSPISGHRSVSWYQQTPGQGLQFLFEYFSETQRNKGNFPGRFSGRQFSNSRSEMNVSTLELGDSALYLCASSLGDRENTEAFFGQGTRLTVV.

The V gene is TRBV7-8, the J gene TRBJ1-5; a possible D gene is TRBD1 (6 bases). V was clipped by 5 bases and J by 4 bases, with 21 bases between them. The germline gives CDR1 SGHVS, CDR2 FQNEAQ. The CDR3 contains 17 residues. The CDR3 region has the DNA TGTGCCAGCAGCCATGGGAGGGGGAACGTTGCTAATCAGCCCCAGCATTTT. Protein sequence: CASSHGRGNVANQPQHF.

This clonotype was seen more than once but under ten times. The CDR3 DNA reads as TGCAGCGTTGAAGTAACGTACAATGAGCAGTTCTTC. Its translation: CSVEVTYNEQFF. The chain joins TRBV29-1 to TRBJ2-1; D remains unclear. The V end was cut by 1 base, the J end by 4 bases, with 5 bases between. The CDR3 runs to 12 residues. Germline V gives CDR1 SQVTM, CDR2 ANQGSEA.

The rearrangement links TRBV7-9 to TRBJ1-4, with TRBD1 matching 7 bases. CDR3 length equals 14 residues. The J segment lost 12 bases and the V segment lost 1 base, leaving 8 bases of the junction unmatched. CDR1 is SEHNR and CDR2 is FQNEAQ in the germline V gene (reference sequence). The CDR3 DNA is TGTGCCAGCAGCTTAGAGCCAGGGGGAAGACAACTGTTTTTT. Its translation: CASSLEPGGRQLFF.

The CDR3 nucleotides are TGTGCCAGCAGTGGGTCTAGCTTCTGGGCCACCGGGGAGCTGTTTTTT. Protein sequence: CASSGSSFWATGELFF. This sequence joins TRBV2 and TRBJ2-2, with D perhaps TRBD2 (5 bases). The CDR3 runs to 16 residues. Germline CDR1 and CDR2: SNHLY and FYNNEI. The V gene lost 4 bases and the J gene lost 4 bases, with 16 bases spanning the gap.

This clonotype was recorded many times. In nucleotides, the CDR3 is TGTGCCAGCAGCTTTGAACAGAACACTGAAGCTTTCTTT. The encoded protein is CASSFEQNTEAFF. This chain links TRBV7-9 with TRBJ1-1; D gene uncertain. The V and J ends lost 3 bases and 1 base respectively, with 6 bases between them. The CDR3 is 13 residues long. Germline loops: CDR1 SEHNR, CDR2 FQNEAQ (reference sequence).

The rearrangement joins TRBV5-6 to TRBJ2-3, with D perhaps TRBD1 or TRBD2 (5 bases each). The CDR3 length is 16 residues. In germline, CDR1 is SGHDT, CDR2 YYEEEE. Trimming cost V 6 bases and J 2 bases, with 19 bases left between them. The CDR3 DNA is TGTGCCAGCATCGCGGTGGGGGAAACGGTCACAGATACGCAGTATTTT. Protein sequence: CASIAVGETVTDTQYF.

The chain has TRBV7-8 and TRBJ2-7; TRBD1 might be the D (5 bases). The CDR3 is 15 residues long. Per germline, CDR1 SGHVS and CDR2 FQNEAQ. The V gene lost 0 bases and the J gene lost 1 base, with 10 bases spanning the gap. The CDR3 here is CASSLAQGRSYEQYF. Here the CDR3 DNA reads TGTGCCAGCAGCTTAGCGCAGGGCAGATCCTACGAGCAGTACTTC.

This clonotype has a handful of counts. The J gene is TRBJ1-1, the V gene TRBV2, with a tentative D call TRBD1 (6 bases). This CDR3 has 14 amino acids. V was pared by 6 bases and J by 1 base, with 12 bases between. CDR1 and CDR2 (germline): SNHLY, FYNNEI. CDR3 region: CASSPQGGNTEAFF. The CDR3 nucleotides are TGTGCCAGCAGCCCACAGGGAGGGAACACTGAAGCTTTCTTT.

There are a few counts of this clonotype. The CDR3 protein is CAGSINEQYF. The CDR3 nucleotides read TGTGCCGGGAGTATCAACGAGCAGTACTTC. The chain employs TRBV9 and TRBJ2-7; TRBD2 is a possible D gene (5 bases). The CDR3 loop spans 10 amino acids. Germline CDR1 is SGDLS and CDR2 is YYNGEE. The V gene lost 10 bases and the J gene lost 5 bases, with 10 bases spanning the gap.

There are many counts of this clonotype. The V and J genes are TRBV5-1 and TRBJ2-5; 7 bases are shared with TRBD2. CDR3 length: 15 amino acids. V lost 0 bases to trimming and J lost 4 bases; unmatched junction nucleotides: 6. Looked up from germline, CDR1 is SGHRS and CDR2 is YFSETQ. CDR3 bases: TGCGCCAGCAGCTTGGCTAGCGGTCAAGGAGAGACCCAGTACTTC. Translated: CASSLASGQGETQYF. The full variable domain, completed using reference TRBV5-1 and TRBJ2-5, is KAGVTQTPRYLIKTRGQQVTLSCSPISGHRSVSWYQQTPGQGLQFLFEYFSETQRNKGNFPGRFSGRQFSNSRSEMNVSTLELGDSALYLCASSLASGQGETQYFGPGTRLLVL.

The CDR3 DNA is TGTGCCAGCCTTAGCTCTGGGGCCAACGTCCTGACTTTC. This encodes CASLSSGANVLTF. J is TRBJ2-6 and V is TRBV3-1, with D unclear. The length of the CDR3 is 13 residues. Germline V lookup: CDR1 LGHDT, CDR2 YNNKEL (reference sequence). V was clipped by 8 bases and J by 0 bases, with 5 bases between them.

At least ten counts were recorded for this clonotype. The chain combines TRBV5-1 with TRBJ2-7, with 7 bases identical to TRBD1. In germline, CDR1 is SGHRS, CDR2 YFSETQ. This CDR3 has 15 residues. J was trimmed by 6 bases and V by 3 bases; bases with no gene match: 12. CDR3 sequence reads: CASSSRPGQPLEQYF. The CDR3 DNA follows: TGCGCCAGCAGCTCTAGACCGGGACAGCCTCTCGAGCAGTACTTC.

The chain couples TRBV11-2 to TRBJ1-1, with TRBD1 as a possible D gene (6 bases). Trimming removed 5 bases at V and 0 bases at J, with 10 bases between. The CDR3 extends over 14 amino acids. Per the germline V gene, CDR1 is SGHAT and CDR2 is FQNNGV. The CDR3 here is CASSGNRVNTEAFF. Here the CDR3 DNA reads TGTGCCAGCAGCGGGAACAGGGTGAACACTGAAGCTTTCTTT.

This clonotype appeared a few times. This chain joins TRBV12-3 or TRBV12-4 and TRBJ1-1, with no clear D. This CDR3 region has 14 residues. V was shortened by 2 bases and J by 0 bases, with 7 bases between the two germline ends. CDR3 in DNA: TGTGCCAGCAGTTTAAGAAATATGAACACTGAAGCTTTCTTT. As protein: CASSLRNMNTEAFF.

The V call is TRBV7-6, the J call TRBJ2-5, with 10 bases aligning to TRBD1. The CDR3 is made up of 15 amino acids. Germline CDR1 reads SGHVS; CDR2 reads FNYEAQ. V trimming: 7 bases; J trimming: 3 bases; junction bases outside the gene matches: 8. The DNA of the CDR3 is TGTGCCAGCACCAAATGGGGGACAGGGGAAGAGACCCAGTACTTC. It encodes CASTKWGTGEETQYF. Using reference TRBV7-6 and TRBJ2-5 for the parts outside the CDR3, the full variable domain is GAGVSQSPRYKVTKRGQDVALRCDPISGHVSLYWYRQALGQGPEFLTYFNYEAQQDKSGLPNDRFSAERPEGSISTLTIQRTEQRDSAMYRCASTKWGTGEETQYFGPGTRLLVL.